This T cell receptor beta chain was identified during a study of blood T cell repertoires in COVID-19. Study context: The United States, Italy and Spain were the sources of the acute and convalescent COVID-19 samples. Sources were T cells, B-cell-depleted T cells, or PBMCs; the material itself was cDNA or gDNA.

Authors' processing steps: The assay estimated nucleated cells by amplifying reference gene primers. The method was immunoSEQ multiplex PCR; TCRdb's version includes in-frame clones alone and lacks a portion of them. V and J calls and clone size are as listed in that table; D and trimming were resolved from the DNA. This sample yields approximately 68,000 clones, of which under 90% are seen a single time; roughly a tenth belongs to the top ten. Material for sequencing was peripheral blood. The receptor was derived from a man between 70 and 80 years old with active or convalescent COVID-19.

The CDR3 loop is CASSLAGNTIYF. The CDR3 DNA follows: TGTGCCAGCAGTTTAGCAGGAAACACCATATATTTT. The rearrangement links TRBV6-6 to TRBJ1-3, with unresolved D. The CDR3 spans 12 residues. The germline gives CDR1 MNHNY, CDR2 SVGAGI (reference sequence). The V gene lost 4 bases and the J gene lost 4 bases, with 5 bases spanning the gap.